Listed below are T cell receptor beta chains from one sample, sequenced in a study of early T cells in non-severe SARS-CoV-2 infection. TCRdb processed the 5' RACE reads anew with MiXCR; each CDR3 protein has one entry. This table has 35,000 to 45,000 distinct CDR3 sequences, 12% appearing once. The sample consisted of whole blood. Every receptor here comes from an adult who was a healthcare worker with PCR-confirmed SARS-CoV-2 infection or an uninfected control (not recorded which). Each CDR3 is given with its conserved first and last residue. A D gene is named only where the DNA matches it firmly. Size is omitted from some rows. Given values are once, few, many or a class for expanded clones.

>TRBD1|TRBV7-9|few|TRBJ2-5
CASSVTGAGETQYF
TGTGCCAGCAGTGTCACAGGGGCCGGAGAGACCCAGTACTTC
>.|TRBV20-1|many|TRBJ1-1
CSVPTGGLEAFF
TGCAGTGTTCCGACTGGGGGGCTGGAAGCTTTCTTT
>.|TRBV7-9|many|TRBJ1-2
CASSHRDKGTNYGYTF
TGTGCCAGCAGCCACCGGGACAAGGGGACTAACTATGGCTACACCTTC
>.|TRBV28|many|TRBJ1-3
CASSSFDTIYF
TGTGCCAGCAGCAGCTTCGACACCATATATTTT
>TRBD1|TRBV6-4|.|TRBJ2-1
CASRLGQGSYNEQFF
TGTGCCAGCCGACTCGGACAGGGGAGCTACAATGAGCAGTTCTTC
>.|TRBV12-3/TRBV12-4|.|TRBJ1-1
CASRAGTRNTEAFF
TGTGCCAGCAGAGCCGGGACAAGGAACACTGAAGCTTTCTTT
>.|TRBV28|few|TRBJ2-7
CASSLRGREYF
TGTGCCAGCAGTTTAAGGGGCAGGGAGTACTTC
>.|TRBV7-2|.|TRBJ2-1
CASSPYGVNNEQFF
TGTGCCAGCAGCCCGTACGGGGTAAACAATGAGCAGTTCTTC
>.|TRBV4-3|few|TRBJ2-3
CASSQRDRSTDTQYF
TGCGCCAGCAGCCAGAGGGACCGTAGCACAGATACGCAGTATTTT
>TRBD1|TRBV6-1|many|TRBJ1-4
CASRGTGYNEKLFF
TGTGCCAGCAGGGGGACAGGGTATAATGAAAAACTGTTTTTT
>TRBD2|TRBV11-2|.|TRBJ2-1
CASSPLSGTSNEQFF
TGTGCCAGCAGCCCCCTCTCCGGGACTAGCAATGAGCAGTTCTTC
>.|TRBV28|many|TRBJ2-6
CASSPDATSGANVLTF
TGTGCCAGCAGCCCGGACGCAACCTCTGGGGCCAACGTCCTGACTTTC
>.|TRBV5-1|.|TRBJ1-5
CASSFGGSNRPQHF
TGCGCCAGCAGCTTCGGAGGGAGCAATCGGCCCCAGCATTTT
>.|TRBV7-9|few|TRBJ2-7
CASSRAAVSSYEQYF
TGTGCCAGCAGCCGGGCGGCGGTCAGCTCCTACGAGCAGTACTTC
>TRBD2|TRBV7-9|many|TRBJ2-2
CASSSRTSANTGELFF
TGTGCCAGCAGCTCCCGGACTAGCGCAAACACCGGGGAGCTGTTTTTT
>.|TRBV14|many|TRBJ2-7
CASSQANRFGNEQYF
TGTGCCAGCAGCCAAGCTAACAGGTTTGGGAACGAGCAGTACTTC
>TRBD2|TRBV10-3|.|TRBJ2-3
CATAGGPTDTQYF
TGTGCCACCGCGGGGGGGCCGACAGATACGCAGTATTTT
>.|TRBV7-2|many|TRBJ1-6
CASSLGFGEAPLHF
TGTGCCAGCAGCTTAGGATTCGGGGAGGCACCCCTCCACTTT
>.|TRBV7-9|.|TRBJ2-2
CASSLDSQITGELFF
TGTGCCAGCAGTCTCGACAGTCAAATCACCGGGGAGCTGTTTTTT
>.|TRBV20-1|.|TRBJ1-2
CSARDSEHYGYTF
TGCAGTGCTAGGGATTCGGAGCATTATGGCTACACCTTC
>.|TRBV5-4|.|TRBJ2-5
CATNSGRGETQYF
TGTGCCACGAACTCGGGACGAGGGGAGACCCAGTACTTC
>.|TRBV7-3|many|TRBJ1-6
CASSFDSGDNSPLHF
TGTGCCAGCAGCTTCGACAGCGGGGATAATTCACCCCTCCACTTT
>.|TRBV5-1|few|TRBJ2-7
CASSLKGGGPSYEQYF
TGCGCCAGCAGCTTGAAAGGGGGAGGCCCCTCCTACGAGCAGTACTTC
>.|TRBV4-3|few|TRBJ1-6
CASSQVLSSPGNSPLHF
TGCGCCAGCAGCCAAGTTTTGTCCTCCCCAGGGAATTCACCCCTCCACTTT
>TRBD1|TRBV5-6|many|TRBJ1-2
CASSVDRGYGYTF
TGTGCCAGCAGCGTCGACAGGGGATATGGCTACACCTTC
>.|TRBV27|once|TRBJ2-1
CASSTLPGPNEQFF
TGTGCCAGCAGTACTCTGCCGGGCCCCAATGAGCAGTTCTTC
>.|TRBV10-2|few|TRBJ2-6
CASSRISANSGANVLTF
TGCGCCAGCAGTAGAATTTCCGCCAACTCTGGGGCCAACGTCCTGACTTTC
>TRBD2|TRBV10-3|few|TRBJ2-2
CAISAARLAVNTGELFF
TGTGCCATCAGTGCCGCCCGACTAGCGGTTAACACCGGGGAGCTGTTTTTT
>.|TRBV20-1|many|TRBJ2-4
CSARAPEIAKNIQYF
TGCAGTGCTAGGGCGCCGGAGATCGCCAAAAACATTCAGTACTTC
>.|TRBV12-5|.|TRBJ2-7
CASGLGGLPKAYEQYF
TGTGCTAGTGGTTTGGGGGGACTCCCGAAGGCCTACGAGCAGTACTTC
>TRBD1|TRBV6-6|many|TRBJ1-1
CASSYGTGVTEAFF
TGTGCCAGCAGTTACGGGACAGGGGTCACTGAAGCTTTCTTT
>TRBD1|TRBV10-2|many|TRBJ1-1
CASRRQGGTEAFF
TGCGCCAGCAGAAGACAGGGCGGTACTGAAGCTTTCTTT
>.|TRBV3-2|.|TRBJ2-3
CASSQPIEDTQYF
TGTGCCAGCAGCCAACCCATAGAGGATACGCAGTATTTT
>.|TRBV4-3|many|TRBJ1-5
CASSQRPAGHSNQPQHF
TGCGCCAGCAGCCAAAGACCGGCGGGACACAGCAATCAGCCCCAGCATTTT
>.|TRBV7-2|.|TRBJ2-6
CASNEFGANVLTF
TGTGCCAGCAATGAGTTCGGGGCCAACGTCCTGACTTTC
>TRBD2|TRBV6-5|.|TRBJ2-1
CASSSGLALYNEQFF
TGTGCCAGCAGTTCAGGACTAGCGCTTTACAATGAGCAGTTCTTC
>.|TRBV4-1|.|TRBJ1-5
CASSQDLREGTYSNQPQHF
TGCGCCAGCAGCCAAGATCTCCGGGAGGGAACCTATAGCAATCAGCCCCAGCATTTT
>TRBD1|TRBV14|few|TRBJ1-1
CASSLGQGGAEAFF
TGTGCCAGCAGCCTGGGACAGGGGGGCGCTGAAGCTTTCTTT
>.|TRBV4-1|.|TRBJ1-5
CASSQEGSYQPQHF
TGCGCCAGCAGCCAAGAAGGCAGTTATCAGCCCCAGCATTTT